This entry lists 26 T cell receptor beta chains sequenced from one sample in a study of shared clonotypes between healthy human individuals. Sequencing was performed with immunoSEQ multiplex PCR; in TCRdb, only in-frame clones are kept and a portion is missing. Of about 2 million clones in the sample, over 85% were seen once. The sequenced sample consisted of naive CD4+ T cells sorted from blood. Subset specified: CD45RA+ positively selected. These TCRs come from a man aged 18-30 years in good health.

This chain joins TRBV19 and TRBJ1-5; TRBD1 matches 8 bases. J was trimmed by 6 bases and V by 7 bases; bases with no gene match: 5. Germline V lookup: CDR1 LNHDA, CDR2 SQIVND (reference sequence). The CDR3 runs 13 residues. CDR3: CASTSQGAQPQHF. The CDR3 nucleotides are TGTGCCAGTACCTCCCAGGGGGCTCAGCCCCAGCATTTT.

V and J are TRBV28 and TRBJ1-6; the D gene is possibly TRBD1 (6 bases). Germline CDR1 is MDHEN and CDR2 is SYDVKM. The CDR3 is made up of 14 amino acids. Trimming removed 8 bases from V and 10 bases from J, with 18 bases in between. The CDR3 loop reads CASELAGASSPLHF. The CDR3 coding sequence is TGTGCCAGCGAACTCGCAGGGGCATCATCACCCCTCCACTTT.

The chain employs TRBV10-3 and TRBJ2-5; TRBD1 agrees at 11 bases. The CDR3 sequence is 15 residues long. V was pared by 4 bases and J by 5 bases, with 6 bases of the junction left unmatched. Germline V lookup: CDR1 ENHRY, CDR2 SYGVKD. The CDR3 DNA follows: TGTGCCATCAGTGCTCGGACAGGGGGCGCGGAGACCCAGTACTTC. The encoded protein is CAISARTGGAETQYF.

The chain carries TRBV7-8 and TRBJ2-7; maybe TRBD1 (6 bases). CDR1 SGHVS and CDR2 FQNEAQ come from the germline V gene. Between the trimmed V and J ends, which lost 4 bases and 2 bases, there was a span of 15 bases. The CDR3 runs to 15 residues. The CDR3 sequence: CASSYLRDTTYEQYF. For the CDR3, the DNA is TGTGCCAGCAGCTATCTCCGGGACACCACCTACGAGCAGTACTTC.

The V and J genes are TRBV5-1 and TRBJ2-1; TRBD2 agrees at 10 bases. Germline V gene sequence: CDR1 SGHRS, CDR2 YFSETQ. Trimming took 4 bases from V and 6 from J; bases not matched to a gene: 10. The CDR3 extends over 16 amino acids. Written as DNA, the CDR3 is TGCGCCAGCAGCCTCTCTGGAGCGGGGGGGCTCAATGAGCAGTTCTTC. It translates to CASSLSGAGGLNEQFF. Filled out from reference TRBV5-1 and TRBJ2-1, the complete variable domain reads KAGVTQTPRYLIKTRGQQVTLSCSPISGHRSVSWYQQTPGQGLQFLFEYFSETQRNKGNFPGRFSGRQFSNSRSEMNVSTLELGDSALYLCASSLSGAGGLNEQFFGPGTRLTVL.

The V call is TRBV10-1, the J call TRBJ1-3; unclear D gene. With 3 bases removed from V and 0 bases from J, the gap between germline ends came to 6 bases. This CDR3 has 14 residues. CDR1 WNHNN and CDR2 SYGVQD come from the germline V gene (reference sequence). DNA for the CDR3: TGCGCCAGCAGTGATGACACCTCTGGAAACACCATATATTTT. This sequence encodes CASSDDTSGNTIYF.

This clone appeared many times. The rearrangement links TRBV9 to TRBJ2-7; a weak D match, TRBD1 (5 bases). Per the germline V gene, CDR1 is SGDLS and CDR2 is YYNGEE. The CDR3 is made up of 15 amino acids. V lost 0 bases to trimming and J lost 3 bases, with 13 bases between them. The CDR3 spells CASSVGWGWGYEQYF. The CDR3 DNA reads TGTGCCAGCAGCGTAGGTTGGGGCTGGGGCTACGAGCAGTACTTC.

The chain joins TRBV30 to TRBJ2-7; possibly TRBD2 for D (5 bases). Trimming cost V 5 bases and J 6 bases, with 14 bases left between them. The CDR3 spans 12 residues. The germline V gene has CDR1 GTSNPN and CDR2 SVGIG (reference sequence). CDR3 loop: CAWGRSEGEQYF. The DNA of the CDR3 is TGTGCCTGGGGACGTTCCGAGGGCGAGCAGTACTTC. Complete variable domain (other parts from reference TRBV30 and TRBJ2-7): SQTIHQWPATLVQPVGSPLSLECTVEGTSNPNLYWYRQAAGRGLQLLFYSVGIGQISSEVPQNLSASRPQDRQFILSSKKLLLSDSGFYLCAWGRSEGEQYFGPGTRLTVT.

The chain links TRBV7-2 to TRBJ1-6; perhaps TRBD1 as D (5 bases). The CDR3 runs 15 residues. The V gene's germline CDR1 is SGHTA and CDR2 FQGNSA. Trimming shortened V by 6 bases and J by 7 bases, and 16 bases separated the two germline ends. The CDR3 here is CASSSRAGRNSPLHF. CDR3 coding DNA: TGTGCCAGCAGTTCTCGGGCAGGGAGGAATTCACCCCTCCACTTT.

The V gene is TRBV6-5, the J gene TRBJ2-7; possible D gene TRBD2, 6 bases. The CDR3 totals 14 residues. V was cut by 5 bases and J by 1 base, with 12 bases left in between. CDR1 is MNHEY and CDR2 is SVGAGI in the germline V gene. CDR3 nucleotide sequence: TGTGCCAGCAGTAGGCTGACTAGTTCCTACGAGCAGTACTTC. This codes for CASSRLTSSYEQYF.

The chain combines TRBV7-2 with TRBJ1-6; D not certain. V was trimmed by 5 bases and J by 9 bases, leaving 14 bases between them. This CDR3 spans 14 amino acids. Germline lookup yields CDR1 SGHTA and CDR2 FQGNSA. The CDR3 DNA reads as TGTGCCAGCAGCCAGCAGTGGCATAGTTCACCCCTCCACTTT. Translating gives CASSQQWHSSPLHF.

The gene calls are TRBV7-9 and TRBJ1-1; no reliable D call. The CDR3 runs to 14 residues. V shed 5 bases and J shed 6 bases, with 16 bases lying between them. Per the germline V gene, CDR1 is SEHNR and CDR2 is FQNEAQ (reference sequence). The CDR3 is CASSRAKEHPEAFF. The CDR3 DNA follows: TGTGCCAGCAGCCGGGCGAAAGAACACCCTGAAGCTTTCTTT.

The chain recombines TRBV25-1 with TRBJ1-2; unclear D gene. The ends were cut back, 7 bases at V and 8 bases at J, with 11 bases in the middle. Germline values: CDR1 MGHDK, CDR2 SYGVNS. The CDR3 length is 11 residues. CDR3 residues: CASMRSGGYTF. The CDR3 bases are TGTGCCAGCATGAGGTCGGGCGGCTACACCTTC.

This chain links TRBV7-6 with TRBJ2-1, with 15 nucleotides matching TRBD2. V lost 5 bases and J lost 9; bases outside the gene matches: 5. The CDR3 contains 15 residues. Germline CDR1 is SGHVS and CDR2 is FNYEAQ. The CDR3 region is CASSRTSGGAVEQFF. The CDR3 nucleotides read TGTGCCAGCAGCCGGACTAGCGGGGGGGCTGTTGAGCAGTTCTTC.

V usage is TRBV19 and J usage is TRBJ1-5; a weak D match, TRBD1 (6 bases). Germline CDR1 LNHDA, CDR2 SQIVND (reference sequence). This CDR3 region has 15 residues. V was pared by 3 bases and J by 0 bases, with 9 bases between. The CDR3 DNA reads TGTGCCAGTAGTATCACAGGGCCTAGCAATCAGCCCCAGCATTTT. The encoded protein is CASSITGPSNQPQHF.

The chain joins TRBV5-1 to TRBJ2-7; D is uncertain. The CDR3 covers 14 residues. CDR1 SGHRS and CDR2 YFSETQ come from the germline V gene. Trimming removed 3 bases at V and 4 bases at J, with 14 bases between. The CDR3 protein is CASSSGQTPYEQYF. CDR3 sequence (DNA): TGCGCCAGCAGCTCCGGGCAGACACCATACGAGCAGTACTTC. The whole variable domain, remainder taken from reference TRBV5-1 and TRBJ2-7, is KAGVTQTPRYLIKTRGQQVTLSCSPISGHRSVSWYQQTPGQGLQFLFEYFSETQRNKGNFPGRFSGRQFSNSRSEMNVSTLELGDSALYLCASSSGQTPYEQYFGPGTRLTVT.

The rearrangement links TRBV10-1 to TRBJ2-7, with D hard to call. CDR1 and CDR2 from the germline V gene are WNHNN and SYGVQD (reference sequence). The CDR3 is 16 residues long. The germline V and J ends were trimmed by 0 bases and 0 bases, with 12 bases remaining between them. CDR3 DNA: TGCGCCAGCAGTGAGTCGGAACGGATCGGCTCCTACGAGCAGTACTTC. Translation: CASSESERIGSYEQYF.

The rearrangement links TRBV19 to TRBJ1-5; the D is unclear. The CDR3 is 16 residues long. Germline V gives CDR1 LNHDA, CDR2 SQIVND (reference sequence). V lost 7 bases and J lost 3, with 19 bases in between. DNA for the CDR3: TGTGCCAGTACCGTACAAGGGAGTTGGTTCAATCAGCCCCAGCATTTT. Translating gives CASTVQGSWFNQPQHF.

CDR3: CASSKGGQGFGYNSPLHF. The CDR3 nucleotides read TGTGCCAGCAGCAAAGGGGGACAGGGTTTTGGTTACAATTCACCCCTCCACTTT. The chain is built from TRBV21-1 and TRBJ1-6; the table's D call, TRBD1, has no DNA check behind it. TRBV21-1 is classified as a pseudogene. The CDR3 spans 18 residues.

Turning to this clone: In the same sample, other DNA sequences code for this CDR3. V and J are TRBV19 and TRBJ1-2, with D unresolved. Germline loops: CDR1 LNHDA, CDR2 SQIVND (reference sequence). The CDR3 loop spans 13 amino acids. Trimming stripped 4 bases from V and 0 bases from J, with 6 bases between. The CDR3 reads CASSTTANYGYTF. CDR3 sequence (DNA): TGTGCCAGTAGTACGACCGCTAACTATGGCTACACCTTC.

This rearrangement joins TRBV28 to TRBJ1-2, with 9 bases fitting TRBD1. Losses at the gene ends were 2 bases for V and 3 bases for J; bases not matched to a gene: 4. The germline gives CDR1 MDHEN, CDR2 SYDVKM. The CDR3 loop spans 15 amino acids. The CDR3 nucleotides read TGTGCCAGCAGTTTACCCTGGACAGGGGACTATGGCTACACCTTC. Translated: CASSLPWTGDYGYTF.

DNA for the CDR3: TGTGCCAGCAGTAATCCCGGGGGGGGCACGGGCTATGGCTACACCTTC. This sequence encodes CASSNPGGGTGYGYTF. The chain recombines TRBV28 with TRBJ1-2; D may be TRBD1 (6 bases). The CDR3 contains 16 residues. Deletions cut 5 bases from V and 4 bases from J, with 20 bases between. The germline gives CDR1 MDHEN, CDR2 SYDVKM.

V usage is TRBV4-3 and J usage is TRBJ2-3; D is ambiguous. V lost 6 bases and J 0 bases, leaving 13 bases between the germline ends. CDR1 is LGHNA and CDR2 is YSLEER in the germline V gene. The CDR3 is 15 amino acids. Here the CDR3 DNA reads TGCGCCAGCAGTCTCCGGGCGCGTAGCACAGATACGCAGTATTTT. Its protein is CASSLRARSTDTQYF.

The rearrangement uses TRBV19 and TRBJ1-2; D is ambiguous. CDR3 length: 13 amino acids. V gave up 6 bases and J gave up 7 bases, with 15 bases separating them. The germline CDR1 and CDR2 sequences are LNHDA and SQIVND (reference sequence). The CDR3 sequence: CASRGRLSGGYTF. Here the CDR3 DNA reads TGTGCCAGTAGAGGCCGACTCAGTGGTGGCTACACCTTC.

This clone has more than one count but fewer than ten. This specimen includes other DNA sequences encoding the same CDR3. This chain uses TRBV5-1 with TRBJ2-3; D unclear. V was cut by 3 bases and J by 0 bases, with 5 bases left in between. The CDR3 loop spans 13 amino acids. Germline V gene data show CDR1 as SGHRS and CDR2 as YFSETQ. CDR3 nucleotide sequence: TGCGCCAGCAGCTCCGGAAGCACAGATACGCAGTATTTT. Protein: CASSSGSTDTQYF.

As DNA, the CDR3 is TGTGCCAGTAGCCTTTCAGGGTTGAACACTGAAGCTTTCTTT. Translation: CASSLSGLNTEAFF. This chain uses TRBV19 with TRBJ1-1; D is possibly TRBD1 (5 bases). The germline gives CDR1 LNHDA, CDR2 SQIVND (reference sequence). V dropped 6 bases and J dropped 0 bases, with 11 bases sitting between them. The length of the CDR3 is 14 residues.